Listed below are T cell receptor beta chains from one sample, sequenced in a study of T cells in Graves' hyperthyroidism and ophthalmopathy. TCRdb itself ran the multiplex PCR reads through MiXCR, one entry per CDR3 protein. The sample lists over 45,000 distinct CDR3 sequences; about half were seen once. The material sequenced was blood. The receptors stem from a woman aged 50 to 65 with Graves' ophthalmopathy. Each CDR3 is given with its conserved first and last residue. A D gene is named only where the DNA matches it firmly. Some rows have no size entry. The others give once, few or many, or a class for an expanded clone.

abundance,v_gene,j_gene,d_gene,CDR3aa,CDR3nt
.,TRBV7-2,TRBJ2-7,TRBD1,CASSIGGGFFYEQYF,TGTGCCAGCAGCATAGGGGGCGGGTTTTTTTACGAGCAGTACTTC
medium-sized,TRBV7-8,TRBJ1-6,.,CASSTRTAVNSPLHF,TGTGCCAGCAGCACCCGGACGGCAGTTAATTCACCCCTCCACTTT
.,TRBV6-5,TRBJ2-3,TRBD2,CASSYRLAEITDTQYF,TGTGCCAGCAGTTACAGGCTAGCGGAGATCACAGATACGCAGTATTTT
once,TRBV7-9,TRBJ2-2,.,CASSSTWTAPELFF,TGTGCCAGCAGCTCAACCTGGACAGCGCCAGAGCTGTTTTTT
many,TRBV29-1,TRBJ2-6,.,CSAGSSGANVLTF,TGCAGCGCTGGTAGCTCTGGGGCCAACGTCCTGACTTTC
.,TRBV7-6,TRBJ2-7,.,CASSPLDSSYEQYF,TGTGCCAGCAGTCCCTTGGACTCCTCCTACGAGCAGTACTTC
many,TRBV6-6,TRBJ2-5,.,CASSYIGQETQYF,TGTGCCAGCAGTTACATCGGCCAAGAGACCCAGTACTTC
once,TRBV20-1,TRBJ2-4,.,CSAPGPAKNMQYF,TGCAGTGCGCCGGGACCAGCCAAAAACATGCAGTACTTC
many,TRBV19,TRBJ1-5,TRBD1,CASTPGGFQPQHF,TGTGCCAGTACGCCAGGGGGCTTCCAGCCCCAGCATTTT
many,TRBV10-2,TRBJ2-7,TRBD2,CASSESGLGTPYEQYF,TGCGCCAGCAGTGAGTCGGGACTAGGGACTCCCTACGAGCAGTACTTC
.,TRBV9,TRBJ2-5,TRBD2,CASSVARVAGDLGWGETQYF,TGTGCCAGCAGCGTAGCTAGGGTAGCGGGGGACCTGGGATGGGGGGAGACCCAGTACTTC
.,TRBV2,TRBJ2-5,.,CASRPTVGGQETQYF,TGTGCCAGCAGACCTACCGTGGGGGGACAAGAGACCCAGTACTTC
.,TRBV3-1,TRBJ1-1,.,CASSQVRDTEAFF,TGTGCCAGCAGCCAAGTCAGAGACACTGAAGCTTTCTTT
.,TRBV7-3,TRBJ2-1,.,CASSSGSYSSYNEQFF,TGTGCCAGCAGCAGTGGGAGTTACAGCTCCTACAATGAGCAGTTCTTC
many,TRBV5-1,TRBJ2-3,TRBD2,CASSLTSGGDDTYTQYF,TGCGCCAGCAGCTTAACTAGCGGGGGGGACGACACATATACGCAGTATTTT
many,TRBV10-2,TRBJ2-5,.,CASSDPGAGETQYF,TGCGCCAGCAGCGACCCTGGGGCGGGAGAGACCCAGTACTTC
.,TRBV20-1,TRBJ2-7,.,CSALDSTYEQYF,TGCAGTGCCCTGGACAGCACCTACGAGCAGTACTTC
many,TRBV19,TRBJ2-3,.,CASSIRQFGEITDTQYF,TGTGCCAGTAGTATTCGCCAGTTCGGGGAGATCACAGATACGCAGTATTTT